The 21 T cell receptor beta chains given below trace back to one sample, sequenced in a study of T cell responses to AZD1222 COVID-19 vaccine. Here immunoSEQ multiplex PCR was the method, and the copy in TCRdb shows in-frame clones only, minus some. Here the sample spans roughly 150,000 clones, approximately 90% being singletons. The material was peripheral blood, obtained 28 days after the second AZD1222 dose. The origin of the receptors is an adult who received the AZD1222 COVID-19 vaccine.

The chain carries TRBV4-1 and TRBJ1-5; 9 bases fit TRBD1. CDR1 and CDR2 from the germline V gene are MGHRA and YSYEKL. Germline trimming cut 0 bases from V and 7 bases from J; bases unmatched to any gene: 10. This CDR3 region has 17 residues. CDR3 nucleotide sequence: TGCGCCAGCAGCCAAGATGTAGCTGGACAGGGGAGACAGCCCCAGCATTTT. It yields the protein CASSQDVAGQGRQPQHF.

The genes are TRBV18 and TRBJ2-7, with 11 positions matching TRBD2. Germline CDR1 and CDR2: KGHSH and LQKENI. CDR3 length: 15 residues. V dropped 3 bases and J dropped 1; count of bases not matched to a gene: 2. CDR3 in amino acids: CASSPGTSGSYEQYF. CDR3 bases: TGTGCCAGCTCACCCGGGACTAGCGGTTCCTACGAGCAGTACTTC.

The chain recombines TRBV7-2 with TRBJ1-2, with D perhaps TRBD1 (6 bases). V was cut by 5 bases and J by 7 bases, with 11 bases left in between. CDR3 length: 12 residues. CDR1 SGHTA and CDR2 FQGNSA come from the germline V gene. CDR3 amino acids: CASSQNRAGYTF. CDR3 in DNA: TGTGCCAGCAGCCAGAACAGGGCTGGCTACACCTTC. Full variable domain (remainder filled in from reference TRBV7-2 and TRBJ1-2): GAGVSQSPSNKVTEKGKDVELRCDPISGHTALYWYRQSLGQGLEFLIYFQGNSAPDKSGLPSDRFSAERTGGSVSTLTIQRTQQEDSAVYLCASSQNRAGYTFGSGTRLTVV.

This chain joins TRBV18 and TRBJ2-1; D unresolved. With 3 bases removed from V and 2 bases from J, the gap between germline ends came to 11 bases. The CDR3 runs 15 residues. CDR1 is KGHSH, CDR2 LQKENI, per germline. DNA for the CDR3: TGTGCCAGCTCACCGGACCAGTTAACCTACAATGAGCAGTTCTTC. It encodes CASSPDQLTYNEQFF.

This chain uses TRBV12-3 or TRBV12-4 with TRBJ1-1; D may be TRBD1 (6 bases). With 1 base removed from V and 10 bases from J, the gap between germline ends came to 7 bases. This CDR3 contains 11 residues. The CDR3 protein is CASSLEQGAFF. The CDR3 nucleotides are TGTGCCAGCAGTTTAGAACAGGGAGCTTTCTTT.

The J gene is TRBJ2-6, the V gene TRBV6-1, with D maybe TRBD1 (5 bases). V was shortened by 2 bases and J by 2 bases, with 7 bases between the two germline ends. The CDR3 spans 15 residues. Germline CDR1 MNHNS, CDR2 SASEGT. CDR3 sequence reads: CASSEQGTGANVLTF. CDR3 sequence (DNA): TGTGCCAGCAGTGAACAGGGAACTGGGGCCAACGTCCTGACTTTC.

The chain couples TRBV4-1 to TRBJ1-5, with TRBD1 matching 7 bases. The CDR3 runs to 14 residues. Trimming took 4 bases from V and 4 from J; bases not matched to a gene: 4. Germline V CDR1 and CDR2: MGHRA, YSYEKL. CDR3 loop: CASSLAGGNQPQHF. Written as DNA, the CDR3 is TGCGCCAGCAGCCTCGCAGGGGGAAATCAGCCCCAGCATTTT.

The chain combines TRBV3-1 (or the pseudogene TRBV3-2) with TRBJ1-5; a possible D gene is TRBD1 (5 bases). The germline V and J ends were trimmed by 8 bases and 7 bases, with 15 bases remaining between them. The length of the CDR3 is 13 residues. Germline-derived CDR1 and CDR2 are LGHDT and YNNKEL (reference sequence). The CDR3 DNA sequence: TGTGCCAGCGGGGGGGGATGGGGCCAGCCCCAGCATTTT. Encoded protein: CASGGGWGQPQHF.

The rearrangement uses TRBV5-1 and TRBJ1-1; D gene unclear. This CDR3 has 16 amino acids. Germline CDR1 is SGHRS and CDR2 is YFSETQ. Trimming pared 0 bases from V and 2 bases from J, leaving 14 bases between. CDR3 coding DNA: TGCGCCAGCAGCTTGGGGACGGATGCATCCAACACTGAAGCTTTCTTT. It encodes CASSLGTDASNTEAFF.

The chain has TRBV21-1 and TRBJ2-7; the DNA was not used to check the table's D call, TRBD1. TRBV21-1 is a known pseudogene. The CDR3 is made up of 12 amino acids. CDR3 in DNA: TGTGCCAGTTGGACAGGGGGCCTCGAGCAGTACTTC. Residues: CASWTGGLEQYF.

This chain joins TRBV7-3 and TRBJ1-1; unclear D gene. The CDR3 is 11 residues long. CDR1 and CDR2 (germline): SGHTA, FQGTGA. V gave up 10 bases and J gave up 0 bases, with 6 bases separating them. The CDR3: CANGLNTEAFF. CDR3 nucleotide sequence: TGTGCCAACGGGTTGAACACTGAAGCTTTCTTT.

The chain links TRBV6-5 to TRBJ1-1, with D maybe TRBD1 (5 bases). The CDR3 is 15 residues long. V was cut by 0 bases and J by 5 bases, with 13 bases left in between. From germline, CDR1 is MNHEY and CDR2 SVGAGI. The CDR3 sequence: CASSYSSRAGTEAFF. For the CDR3, the DNA is TGTGCCAGCAGTTACTCGAGCAGGGCCGGGACTGAAGCTTTCTTT.

The chain combines TRBV5-1 with TRBJ2-5; TRBD1 matches 9 bases. Germline-derived CDR1 and CDR2 are SGHRS and YFSETQ. The CDR3 contains 15 residues. V gave up 4 bases and J gave up 5 bases; unmatched junction bases: 9. CDR3: CASSPDRGVSETQYF. Here the CDR3 DNA reads TGCGCCAGCAGCCCGGACAGGGGAGTGTCGGAGACCCAGTACTTC.

The V call is TRBV11-2, the J call TRBJ2-5; the D call may be TRBD1 or TRBD2 (5 bases each). This CDR3 contains 13 residues. The V end lost 3 bases, the J end lost 4 bases, and 9 bases lay between the germline ends. The germline V gene encodes CDR1 SGHAT and CDR2 FQNNGV. This CDR3 is CASSFSGPETQYF. CDR3 bases: TGTGCCAGCAGCTTCTCGGGGCCAGAGACCCAGTACTTC. The whole variable domain, filled in from reference TRBV11-2 and TRBJ2-5, reads EAGVAQSPRYKIIEKRQSVAFWCNPISGHATLYWYQQILGQGPKLLIQFQNNGVVDDSQLPKDRFSAERLKGVDSTLKIQPAKLEDSAVYLCASSFSGPETQYFGPGTRLLVL.

There are a few counts of this clone. V usage is TRBV6-5 and J usage is TRBJ2-7; D gene unclear. Germline-derived CDR1 and CDR2 are MNHEY and SVGAGI. The CDR3 contains 11 residues. The germline V and J ends were trimmed by 6 bases and 4 bases, with 7 bases remaining between them. The CDR3 coding sequence is TGTGCCAGCAGCAACGTTTACGAGCAGTACTTC. Protein sequence: CASSNVYEQYF.

The V and J genes are TRBV6-1 and TRBJ1-3; D gene uncertain. V was shortened by 0 bases and J by 2 bases, with 8 bases between the two germline ends. The CDR3 consists of 15 residues. Germline V gives CDR1 MNHNS, CDR2 SASEGT. This CDR3 is CASSEAPNPGNTIYF. CDR3 DNA: TGTGCCAGCAGTGAAGCGCCGAACCCTGGAAACACCATATATTTT.

This chain links TRBV14 with TRBJ2-5; 9 bases align to TRBD2. The CDR3 extends over 17 amino acids. Germline V gives CDR1 SGHDN, CDR2 FVKESK. V trimming: 4 bases; J trimming: 0 bases; junction bases outside the gene matches: 9. CDR3 bases: TGTGCCAGCAGCCCCCTAGCGTCTAGCGGGAACCAAGAGACCCAGTACTTC. It is translated as CASSPLASSGNQETQYF.

The gene calls are TRBV14 and TRBJ1-6; the D gene is possibly TRBD1 (5 bases). Trimming left V 0 bases short and J 14 bases short, with 14 bases between. Looked up from germline, CDR1 is SGHDN and CDR2 is FVKESK. The CDR3 consists of 14 residues. Here the CDR3 reads CASSQELTVPTLHF. CDR3 in DNA: TGTGCCAGCAGCCAAGAGCTGACAGTTCCCACCCTCCACTTT. Full variable domain (missing parts from reference TRBV14 and TRBJ1-6): EAGVTQFPSHSVIEKGQTVTLRCDPISGHDNLYWYRRVMGKEIKFLLHFVKESKQDESGMPNNRFLAERTGGTYSTLKVQPAELEDSGVYFCASSQELTVPTLHFGNGTRLTVT.

The rearrangement joins TRBV7-2 to TRBJ2-5, with D possibly matching TRBD1 (6 bases). Trimming removed 5 bases from V and 4 bases from J, with 23 bases in between. The V gene's germline CDR1 is SGHTA and CDR2 FQGNSA. This CDR3 has 17 amino acids. The CDR3 DNA follows: TGTGCCAGCAGCGTAGTTAGGGGGACCACCCTGGGAGAGACCCAGTACTTC. As protein: CASSVVRGTTLGETQYF.

The chain links TRBV19 to TRBJ2-2; 10 nucleotides align to TRBD2. The CDR3 consists of 14 residues. CDR1 LNHDA and CDR2 SQIVND come from the germline V gene (reference sequence). Losses at the gene ends were 6 bases for V and 6 bases for J; bases not matched to a gene: 4. CDR3 sequence (DNA): TGTGCCAGTAGACGAGCGGGAGGGCCCGGGGAGCTGTTTTTT. Protein sequence: CASRRAGGPGELFF.

The chain recombines TRBV6-5 with TRBJ1-5, with D possibly TRBD1 on 6 matching bases. Germline CDR1 and CDR2: MNHEY and SVGAGI. The CDR3 consists of 15 residues. Trimming left V 6 bases short and J 1 base short, with 13 bases between. The CDR3 DNA reads as TGTGCCAGCAGCCCCGAGGGGGGGAGCAATCAGCCCCAGCATTTT. Its translation: CASSPEGGSNQPQHF.